A single sample gave rise to the 9 T cell receptor beta chains below, sequenced in a study of regulatory T cells in long-lasting Graves disease. Noted time point: newly diagnosed GD, antithyroid drugs for less than 3 months. Generation of the TCR library employed RNA extracted from PBMCs. With iRepertoire HTBI primers and Arm-PCR of CDR3 regions, TCR beta libraries were built. TCRdb passed the multiplex PCR reads through MiXCR, listing each CDR3 protein once. The sample contains 440,000 or so distinct CDR3 sequences, about 17% of which appear only once. The same sample was also studied in work on T cells in Graves' hyperthyroidism and ophthalmopathy.

The starting material was peripheral blood mononuclear cells (PBMCs), obtained at new diagnosis, from a patient treated with antithyroid drugs. The source is a woman under 40 with Graves disease.

The sample holds a few counts of this clonotype. The chain has TRBV2 and TRBJ2-7; D may correspond to TRBD1 or TRBD2 (5 bases each). Germline lookup yields CDR1 SNHLY and CDR2 FYNNEI. Deletions cut 6 bases from V and 3 bases from J, with 18 bases between. CDR3 length: 15 residues. In nucleotides, the CDR3 is TGTGCCAGCAGGCGAACAAAATTTGGGGGCTACGAGCAGTACTTC. It encodes CASRRTKFGGYEQYF.

This clonotype was seen ten or more times. V and J are TRBV4-1 and TRBJ2-3; D perhaps matches TRBD2 (6 bases). Germline V CDR1 and CDR2: MGHRA, YSYEKL. The CDR3 is made up of 15 amino acids. The V gene lost 4 bases and the J gene lost 1 base, with 12 bases spanning the gap. CDR3 sequence: CASSPLGLRTDTQYF. CDR3 bases: TGCGCCAGCAGCCCCTTGGGACTTCGCACAGATACGCAGTATTTT.

In its sample, this clonotype was seen many times. The V gene is TRBV24-1, the J gene TRBJ2-3; 11 bases agree with TRBD2. This CDR3 comprises 16 residues. In germline, CDR1 is KGHDR, CDR2 SFDVKD. V trimming: 2 bases; J trimming: 3 bases; junction bases outside the gene matches: 3. The CDR3 sequence: CATSDYRLAGTDTQYF. CDR3 sequence (DNA): TGTGCCACCAGTGATTACCGACTAGCGGGGACAGATACGCAGTATTTT.

This clonotype was counted a few times. This chain joins TRBV7-3 and TRBJ2-3, with 7 nucleotides matching TRBD1. The CDR3 length is 15 residues. Germline V CDR1 and CDR2: SGHTA, FQGTGA. V lost 3 bases, J lost 3 bases, and 6 bases stayed unmatched. CDR3 amino acids: CASSLMTGRTDTQYF. The CDR3 nucleotides are TGTGCCAGCAGCTTGATGACAGGGAGAACAGATACGCAGTATTTT.

This clonotype was recorded only once. A clone one base away is much larger, so this may be a read error. This chain connects TRBV6-6 to TRBJ2-5; D is possibly TRBD1 (5 bases). The CDR3 contains 14 residues. Trimming cost V 0 bases and J 7 bases, with 12 bases left between them. Germline assignment: CDR1 MNHNY and CDR2 SVGAGI (reference sequence). As DNA, the CDR3 is TGTGCCAGCAGTTACTCGATAGGGGCCGGGACCCAGTACTTC. Translated, it gives CASSYSIGAGTQYF.

The sample holds many counts of this clonotype. V usage is TRBV3-1 and J usage is TRBJ2-1; D unresolved. CDR3 length equals 15 residues. CDR1 is LGHDT, CDR2 YNNKEL, per germline (reference sequence). V was pared by 6 bases and J by 4 bases, with 16 bases between. The CDR3 reads CASSPSRPLYNEQFF. DNA of the CDR3: TGTGCCAGCAGTCCCAGCAGGCCCCTTTACAATGAGCAGTTCTTC.

V usage is TRBV30 and J usage is TRBJ1-1; no clear D. The CDR3 length is 13 residues. V was shortened by 5 bases and J by 1 base, with 11 bases between the two germline ends. The germline V gene has CDR1 GTSNPN and CDR2 SVGIG (reference sequence). The CDR3 DNA reads TGTGCCTGGGGAAAGGTATCGAACACTGAAGCTTTCTTT. This gives the protein CAWGKVSNTEAFF. The whole variable domain, remainder taken from reference TRBV30 and TRBJ1-1, is SQTIHQWPATLVQPVGSPLSLECTVEGTSNPNLYWYRQAAGRGLQLLFYSVGIGQISSEVPQNLSASRPQDRQFILSSKKLLLSDSGFYLCAWGKVSNTEAFFGQGTRLTVV.

This clonotype was observed many times. The chain couples TRBV7-2 to TRBJ2-1, with 8 nucleotides matching TRBD2. J gave up 0 bases and V 4 bases, and 8 bases lay outside the gene matches. Per the germline V gene, CDR1 is SGHTA and CDR2 is FQGNSA. The CDR3 has 17 amino acids. This CDR3 is CASSWGGRPSSYNEQFF. The CDR3 bases are TGTGCCAGCAGCTGGGGCGGGAGGCCGAGCTCCTACAATGAGCAGTTCTTC. The complete variable domain, with remaining parts taken from reference TRBV7-2 and TRBJ2-1, reads GAGVSQSPSNKVTEKGKDVELRCDPISGHTALYWYRQSLGQGLEFLIYFQGNSAPDKSGLPSDRFSAERTGGSVSTLTIQRTQQEDSAVYLCASSWGGRPSSYNEQFFGPGTRLTVL.

A note on this clonotype: This may come from a read error, since a much larger clone is one base off. Because the CDR3 is missing its conserved closing phenylalanine or tryptophan, this is likely a read error. The chain joins TRBV6-1 to TRBJ2-3; no firm D call. The CDR3 is 13 residues long. The V end lost 6 bases, the J end lost 6 bases, and 13 bases lay between the germline ends. Per germline, CDR1 MNHNS and CDR2 SASEGT. The CDR3 sequence is CASRSPLPDTQYS. CDR3 sequence (DNA): TGTGCCAGCAGGAGTCCCCTTCCTGATACGCAGTATTCT.